Listed below are T cell receptor beta chains from one sample, sequenced in a study of shared clonotypes between healthy human individuals. The protocol was immunoSEQ multiplex PCR, while the TCRdb copy is restricted to in-frame clones and leaves out a portion. Of about 460,000 clones in the sample, over 60% were seen once. Sequenced material: PBMCs. These receptors were obtained from a woman aged 40 to 49 in good health. Some clones in this sample may be carry-over from other donors' samples. Both conserved end residues are part of each CDR3. A D gene is named only where the DNA matches it firmly. A clone size is listed for some rows: how often the clone was seen (once, few, many), or a class if it is expanded.

j_call: TRBJ2-2
v_call: TRBV5-1
clone_size: once
d_call: -
cdr3_aa: CASSLGPGRAGELFF
cdr3_nt: TGCGCCAGCAGCTTGGGTCCGGGGCGGGCCGGGGAGCTGTTTTTT

j_call: TRBJ2-1
v_call: TRBV6-1
clone_size: -
d_call: TRBD2
cdr3_aa: CASRTSGSYNEQFF
cdr3_nt: TGTGCCAGCCGGACTAGCGGGAGCTACAATGAGCAGTTCTTC

j_call: TRBJ2-7
v_call: TRBV7-2
clone_size: -
d_call: TRBD2
cdr3_aa: CASSFSEAGEEEYEQYF
cdr3_nt: TGTGCCAGCAGCTTTAGCGAAGCGGGAGAGGAGGAGTACGAGCAGTACTTC

j_call: TRBJ1-3
v_call: TRBV6-1
clone_size: -
d_call: -
cdr3_aa: CASRPRVSGNTIYF
cdr3_nt: TGTGCCAGCAGGCCCCGGGTCTCTGGAAACACCATATATTTT

j_call: TRBJ2-1
v_call: TRBV7-2
clone_size: -
d_call: -
cdr3_aa: CASSLAAGGDEQFF
cdr3_nt: TGTGCCAGCAGCTTAGCGGCAGGGGGGGATGAGCAGTTCTTC

j_call: TRBJ2-7
v_call: TRBV7-8
clone_size: -
d_call: TRBD1
cdr3_aa: CASRRDREAYEQYF
cdr3_nt: TGTGCCAGCCGGAGGGACAGGGAGGCCTACGAGCAGTACTTC

j_call: TRBJ2-7
v_call: TRBV7-9
clone_size: -
d_call: TRBD2
cdr3_aa: CASSLNEGPGGF
cdr3_nt: TGTGCCAGCAGCCTAAACGAGGGGCCGGGGGGATTC

j_call: TRBJ1-1
v_call: TRBV10-2
clone_size: -
d_call: -
cdr3_aa: CASSEQGGTEAFF
cdr3_nt: TGCGCCAGCAGTGAACAGGGTGGAACTGAAGCTTTCTTT

j_call: TRBJ1-5
v_call: TRBV28
clone_size: -
d_call: -
cdr3_aa: CASSKEAYSNQPQHF
cdr3_nt: TGTGCCAGCAGCAAAGAGGCTTATAGCAATCAGCCCCAGCATTTT

j_call: TRBJ2-7
v_call: TRBV7-3
clone_size: -
d_call: TRBD1
cdr3_aa: CASSRGQVPYEQYF
cdr3_nt: TGTGCCAGCAGCAGAGGACAGGTACCCTACGAGCAGTACTTC

j_call: TRBJ2-7
v_call: TRBV18
clone_size: -
d_call: TRBD2
cdr3_aa: CASSAGDEQYF
cdr3_nt: TGTGCCAGCTCCGCGGGAGACGAGCAGTACTTC

j_call: TRBJ2-7
v_call: TRBV29-1
clone_size: -
d_call: -
cdr3_aa: CSVRLPAYEQYF
cdr3_nt: TGCAGCGTTCGTCTTCCCGCCTACGAGCAGTACTTC

j_call: TRBJ2-3
v_call: TRBV28
clone_size: -
d_call: TRBD1
cdr3_aa: CASSPRDRDADTQYF
cdr3_nt: TGTGCCAGCAGTCCCCGCGACAGGGATGCAGATACGCAGTATTTT

j_call: TRBJ2-1
v_call: TRBV11-2
clone_size: once
d_call: -
cdr3_aa: CASSPASGEQFF
cdr3_nt: TGTGCCAGCAGCCCAGCGTCGGGTGAGCAGTTCTTC

j_call: TRBJ2-1
v_call: TRBV11-2
clone_size: -
d_call: TRBD2
cdr3_aa: CASSPVGVAGSRYNEQFF
cdr3_nt: TGTGCCAGCAGCCCCGTGGGGGTAGCGGGGAGTAGGTACAATGAGCAGTTCTTC

j_call: TRBJ1-1
v_call: TRBV29-1
clone_size: -
d_call: -
cdr3_aa: CSVGRDGGEAFF
cdr3_nt: TGCAGCGTCGGGCGGGACGGAGGCGAAGCTTTCTTT

j_call: TRBJ1-1
v_call: TRBV10-2
clone_size: -
d_call: -
cdr3_aa: CASSERGYTEAFF
cdr3_nt: TGCGCCAGCAGTGAACGGGGGTACACTGAAGCTTTCTTT

j_call: TRBJ2-7
v_call: TRBV21-1
clone_size: -
d_call: -
cdr3_aa: CASSKNLDSMTYEQYF
cdr3_nt: TGTGCCAGCAGCAAAAATCTAGACTCAATGACCTACGAGCAGTACTTC

j_call: TRBJ2-5
v_call: TRBV19
clone_size: -
d_call: TRBD1
cdr3_aa: CASSKRTGHQETQYF
cdr3_nt: TGTGCCAGTAGTAAGCGGACAGGGCACCAAGAGACCCAGTACTTC

j_call: TRBJ2-1
v_call: TRBV28
clone_size: -
d_call: -
cdr3_aa: CASNDRNYNEQFF
cdr3_nt: TGTGCCAGCAATGATCGGAATTACAATGAGCAGTTCTTC

j_call: TRBJ1-1
v_call: TRBV7-9
clone_size: few
d_call: -
cdr3_aa: CASSPIGQMNTEAFF
cdr3_nt: TGTGCCAGCAGCCCTATCGGGCAAATGAACACTGAAGCTTTCTTT

j_call: TRBJ1-4
v_call: TRBV7-9
clone_size: -
d_call: -
cdr3_aa: CASSLQGEKLFF
cdr3_nt: TGTGCCAGCAGCTTACAAGGGGAAAAACTGTTTTTT

j_call: TRBJ2-7
v_call: TRBV5-1
clone_size: -
d_call: TRBD1
cdr3_aa: CASSTTGGGYEQYF
cdr3_nt: TGCGCCAGCAGCACGACAGGGGGCGGCTACGAGCAGTACTTC

j_call: TRBJ1-1
v_call: TRBV14
clone_size: -
d_call: -
cdr3_aa: CASSHGQGTEAFF
cdr3_nt: TGTGCCAGCAGCCACGGGCAGGGCACTGAAGCTTTCTTT

j_call: TRBJ2-5
v_call: TRBV6-5
clone_size: -
d_call: -
cdr3_aa: CASSYSGHQETQYF
cdr3_nt: TGTGCCAGCAGTTACTCGGGACACCAAGAGACCCAGTACTTC

j_call: TRBJ2-3
v_call: TRBV18
clone_size: -
d_call: TRBD1
cdr3_aa: CASSLRTGDPISTDTQYF
cdr3_nt: TGTGCCAGCTCACTTCGGACAGGGGACCCAATTAGCACAGATACGCAGTATTTT

j_call: TRBJ2-7
v_call: TRBV10-1
clone_size: -
d_call: TRBD1
cdr3_aa: CASSEPGQGANEQYF
cdr3_nt: TGCGCCAGCAGTGAACCGGGACAGGGGGCAAACGAGCAGTACTTC

j_call: TRBJ2-3
v_call: TRBV19
clone_size: -
d_call: -
cdr3_aa: CASSMGPPDTQYF
cdr3_nt: TGTGCCAGTAGTATGGGCCCCCCAGATACGCAGTATTTT

j_call: TRBJ2-3
v_call: TRBV4-3
clone_size: -
d_call: -
cdr3_aa: CASSPHTDTQYF
cdr3_nt: TGCGCCAGCAGCCCACACACAGATACGCAGTATTTT

j_call: TRBJ2-2
v_call: TRBV15
clone_size: -
d_call: -
cdr3_aa: CATSRDGTTGELFF
cdr3_nt: TGTGCCACCAGCAGAGATGGAACCACCGGGGAGCTGTTTTTT

j_call: TRBJ1-4
v_call: TRBV27
clone_size: -
d_call: -
cdr3_aa: CASSSRLDGEKLFF
cdr3_nt: TGTGCCAGCAGTAGTAGACTAGATGGGGAAAAACTGTTTTTT

j_call: TRBJ2-7
v_call: TRBV4-3
clone_size: -
d_call: TRBD1
cdr3_aa: CASSQLDRGTYEQYF
cdr3_nt: TGCGCCAGCAGCCAATTGGACAGGGGGACCTACGAGCAGTACTTC

j_call: TRBJ1-5
v_call: TRBV4-2
clone_size: -
d_call: -
cdr3_aa: CASSQDFLPGPQHF
cdr3_nt: TGTGCCAGCAGCCAAGATTTTCTCCCCGGGCCCCAGCATTTT

j_call: TRBJ2-3
v_call: TRBV30
clone_size: -
d_call: TRBD2
cdr3_aa: CAWTAGGGSDTQYF
cdr3_nt: TGTGCCTGGACTGCGGGAGGGGGCAGTGATACGCAGTATTTT

j_call: TRBJ1-3
v_call: TRBV10-3
clone_size: -
d_call: TRBD1
cdr3_aa: CAISQDRASNTIYF
cdr3_nt: TGTGCCATCAGCCAAGACAGGGCAAGCAACACCATATATTTT

j_call: TRBJ1-5
v_call: TRBV27
clone_size: many
d_call: TRBD1
cdr3_aa: CASSPDRGTRPQHF
cdr3_nt: TGTGCCAGCAGTCCCGACAGGGGGACTCGGCCCCAGCATTTT

j_call: TRBJ2-1
v_call: TRBV7-2
clone_size: few
d_call: -
cdr3_aa: CASSPAGYYSYNEQFF
cdr3_nt: TGTGCCAGCAGCCCCGCCGGATACTACTCCTACAATGAGCAGTTCTTC

j_call: TRBJ2-7
v_call: TRBV5-4
clone_size: -
d_call: TRBD2
cdr3_aa: CASSRLAGAREYEQYF
cdr3_nt: TGTGCCAGCAGCAGACTAGCGGGAGCAAGGGAGTACGAGCAGTACTTC

j_call: TRBJ1-2
v_call: TRBV5-8
clone_size: once
d_call: -
cdr3_aa: CASRPMGSRGYTF
cdr3_nt: TGTGCCAGCAGACCTATGGGGTCCAGAGGCTACACCTTC

j_call: TRBJ1-1
v_call: TRBV7-2
clone_size: -
d_call: -
cdr3_aa: CASSSQGWNTEAFF
cdr3_nt: TGTGCCAGCAGCTCACAGGGCTGGAACACTGAAGCTTTCTTT

j_call: TRBJ2-7
v_call: TRBV14
clone_size: -
d_call: -
cdr3_aa: CASSPGGYEQYF
cdr3_nt: TGTGCCAGCAGCCCGGGCGGGTACGAGCAGTACTTC

j_call: TRBJ2-7
v_call: TRBV28
clone_size: -
d_call: TRBD2
cdr3_aa: CASHPPGLAGDEQYF
cdr3_nt: TGTGCCAGTCACCCTCCGGGACTAGCGGGAGACGAGCAGTACTTC

j_call: TRBJ2-3
v_call: TRBV2
clone_size: -
d_call: -
cdr3_aa: CASSQDGGTDTQYF
cdr3_nt: TGTGCCAGCTCCCAAGACGGGGGCACAGATACGCAGTATTTT

j_call: TRBJ2-7
v_call: TRBV10-1
clone_size: -
d_call: TRBD1
cdr3_aa: CASSDPGQVSYEQYF
cdr3_nt: TGCGCCAGCAGTGACCCGGGACAGGTATCCTACGAGCAGTACTTC

j_call: TRBJ2-1
v_call: TRBV7-9
clone_size: once
d_call: TRBD1
cdr3_aa: CASSLAGTGNEQFF
cdr3_nt: TGTGCCAGCAGCTTAGCCGGGACAGGCAATGAGCAGTTCTTC

j_call: TRBJ2-2
v_call: TRBV5-1
clone_size: -
d_call: TRBD2
cdr3_aa: CASSLALAVNTGELFF
cdr3_nt: TGCGCCAGCAGCTTGGCCCTAGCGGTGAACACCGGGGAGCTGTTTTTT

j_call: TRBJ2-1
v_call: TRBV7-8
clone_size: -
d_call: -
cdr3_aa: CASSPANGRNEQFF
cdr3_nt: TGTGCCAGCAGTCCTGCCAACGGGCGCAATGAGCAGTTCTTC

j_call: TRBJ2-6
v_call: TRBV7-3
clone_size: few
d_call: -
cdr3_aa: CASSLSGRDSTTGANVLTF
cdr3_nt: TGTGCCAGCAGCTTAAGTGGTCGGGACTCCACTACTGGGGCCAACGTCCTGACTTTC

j_call: TRBJ1-1
v_call: TRBV18
clone_size: -
d_call: TRBD1
cdr3_aa: CASSQKGGRNTEAFF
cdr3_nt: TGTGCCAGCTCTCAAAAAGGGGGCCGGAACACTGAAGCTTTCTTT

j_call: TRBJ2-1
v_call: TRBV6-6
clone_size: -
d_call: TRBD1
cdr3_aa: CASSYGTGFYNEQFF
cdr3_nt: TGTGCCAGCAGTTACGGGACAGGGTTCTACAATGAGCAGTTCTTC

j_call: TRBJ2-5
v_call: TRBV5-1
clone_size: many
d_call: TRBD1
cdr3_aa: CASSPRPGTGGLETQYF
cdr3_nt: TGCGCCAGCAGCCCGCGTCCCGGGACAGGGGGCCTCGAGACCCAGTACTTC